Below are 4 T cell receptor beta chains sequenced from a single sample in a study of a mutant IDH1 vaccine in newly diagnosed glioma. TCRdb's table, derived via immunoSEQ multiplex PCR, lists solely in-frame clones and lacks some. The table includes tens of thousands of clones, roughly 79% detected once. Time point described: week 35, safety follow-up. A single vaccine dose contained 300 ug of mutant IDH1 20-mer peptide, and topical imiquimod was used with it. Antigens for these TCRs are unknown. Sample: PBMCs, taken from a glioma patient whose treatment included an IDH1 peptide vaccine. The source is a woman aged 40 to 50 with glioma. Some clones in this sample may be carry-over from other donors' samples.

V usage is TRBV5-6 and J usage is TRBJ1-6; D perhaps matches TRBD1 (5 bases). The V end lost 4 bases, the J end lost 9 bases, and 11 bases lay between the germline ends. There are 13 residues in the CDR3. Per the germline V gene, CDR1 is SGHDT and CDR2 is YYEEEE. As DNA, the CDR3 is TGTGCCAGCAGCCCTCAGGGTACTTCACCCCTCCACTTT. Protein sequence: CASSPQGTSPLHF.

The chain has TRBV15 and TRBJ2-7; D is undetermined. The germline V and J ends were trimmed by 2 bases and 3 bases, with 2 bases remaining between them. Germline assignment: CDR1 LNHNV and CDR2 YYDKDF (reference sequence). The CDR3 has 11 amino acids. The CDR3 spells CATSRRYEQYF. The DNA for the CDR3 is TGTGCCACCAGCAGACGCTACGAGCAGTACTTC.

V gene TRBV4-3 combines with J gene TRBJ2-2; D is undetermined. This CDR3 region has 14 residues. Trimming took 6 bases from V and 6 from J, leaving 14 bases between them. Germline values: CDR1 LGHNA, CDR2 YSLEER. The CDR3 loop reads CASRPLMGSGELFF. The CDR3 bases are TGCGCCAGCAGGCCATTAATGGGGTCCGGGGAGCTGTTTTTT.

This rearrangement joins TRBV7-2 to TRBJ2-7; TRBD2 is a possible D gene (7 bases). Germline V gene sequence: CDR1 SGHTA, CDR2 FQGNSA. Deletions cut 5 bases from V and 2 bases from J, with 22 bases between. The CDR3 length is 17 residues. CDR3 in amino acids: CASSTSSMRGLPYEQYF. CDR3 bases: TGTGCCAGCAGCACCTCTAGTATGCGGGGGCTACCCTACGAGCAGTACTTC.